A selection of T cell receptor beta chains follows, all from one sample in a study of molecular identifiers for immune sequencing clone quantification. One entry per CDR3 protein, called by TCRdb with MiXCR from the PCR reads. The table has over 600,000 distinct CDR3 sequences, 15% to 20% seen once. Sequenced material: naive CD8+ T cells from blood, with Jurkat cell RNA spiked in. Receptors originate from a human donor in good health. Some libraries in this study had Jurkat cell RNA spiked in. CDR3s include the opening cysteine and the closing phenylalanine or tryptophan. D genes are given only for firm matches. For some rows the clone size is stated as once, few or many, or as a class when expanded; others skip it.

d_call | clone_size | j_call | v_call | cdr3_nt | cdr3_aa
TRBD1 | few | TRBJ1-2 | TRBV19 | TGTGCCAGTAGTGACCAGGACAGGGCTAACTATGGCTACACCTTC | CASSDQDRANYGYTF
TRBD1 | many | TRBJ2-1 | TRBV30 | TGTGCCTGGAAGGACAGGGGGCTTTACAATGAGCAGTTCTTC | CAWKDRGLYNEQFF
NA | many | TRBJ2-3 | TRBV12-3/TRBV12-4 | TGTGCCAGCAGTGGTCCGAGCCCCCCCACAGATTCGCAGTATTTT | CASSGPSPPTDSQYF
NA | many | TRBJ1-1 | TRBV12-3/TRBV12-4 | TGTGCCAGCAGTTTCGGGGGTGTGAACACTGAAGCTTTCTTT | CASSFGGVNTEAFF
NA | NA | TRBJ2-7 | TRBV6-5 | TGTGCCAGCAGTTATGACACCGTAGGAGTCGAGCAGTACTTC | CASSYDTVGVEQYF
NA | once | TRBJ2-2 | TRBV30 | TGTGCCTGGGACCCCACCAGGTCGGGGGCCGGGGAGCTGTTTTTT | CAWDPTRSGAGELFF
TRBD1 | many | TRBJ1-5 | TRBV4-1 | TGCGCCAGCAGCTATGGACAGGGGGATCAGCCCCAGCATTTT | CASSYGQGDQPQHF
NA | NA | TRBJ2-7 | TRBV30 | TGTGCCTGGAGTGTACTTCAGGGCTACGAGCAGTACTTC | CAWSVLQGYEQYF
NA | many | TRBJ2-5 | TRBV19 | TGTGCCAGTAGTATATCCAGCTATGAGACCCAGTACTTC | CASSISSYETQYF
TRBD1 | many | TRBJ2-2 | TRBV15 | TGTGCCACCAGCAGAGACCACAGGGGGCACACCGGGGAGCTGTTTTTT | CATSRDHRGHTGELFF
NA | many | TRBJ1-4 | TRBV29-1 | TGCAGCGGATGGGACGATGGAAAACTGTTTTTT | CSGWDDGKLFF
NA | few | TRBJ1-5 | TRBV2 | TGTGCCGGCAGCGCGCGATACCAGCCGGGCAGGGACACGGGTGACGCCCAGCATTTT | CAGSARYQPGRDTGDAQHF
NA | many | TRBJ1-6 | TRBV19 | TGTGCCAGTAGTCTCGGGGGTCGCTCCTATAATTCACCCCTCCACTTT | CASSLGGRSYNSPLHF
NA | many | TRBJ1-6 | TRBV20-1 | TGCAGTGCCCTAGGGCAGGGGAATTCACCCCTCCACTTT | CSALGQGNSPLHF
NA | NA | TRBJ2-1 | TRBV29-1 | TGCAGCGTTGGGGGGCTTAGCTCCTACAATGAGCAGTTCTTC | CSVGGLSSYNEQFF
NA | many | TRBJ2-6 | TRBV28 | TGTGCCAGCAGTTTAATCGGCTCTCTCCACATCTCTGGGGCCAACGTCCTGACTTTC | CASSLIGSLHISGANVLTF
NA | few | TRBJ1-6 | TRBV11-2 | TGTGCCAGCAGCTTAGAGGGGGGGTGGAATTCACCCCTCCACTTT | CASSLEGGWNSPLHF
TRBD1 | few | TRBJ2-7 | TRBV11-3 | TGTGCCAGCAGCTTGACGGGACAGGGTGTTGACGAGCAGTACTTC | CASSLTGQGVDEQYF
TRBD1 | few | TRBJ1-1 | TRBV9 | TGTGCCAGCAGCGGACAGGGGGGGGTACTATTCTTT | CASSGQGGVLFF
NA | many | TRBJ1-5 | TRBV2 | TGTGCCAGCAGTGAGAGTACCTCGAACAATCAGCCCCAGCATTTT | CASSESTSNNQPQHF
TRBD2 | NA | TRBJ2-2 | TRBV6-5 | TGTGCCAGCAGTTACTCGGGTAATAGCGGGGGGCAACCGACCGGGGAGCTGTTTTTT | CASSYSGNSGGQPTGELFF
NA | many | TRBJ1-2 | TRBV5-5 | TGTGCCAGCAGCTTGATTGAAGACTATGGCTACACCTTC | CASSLIEDYGYTF
NA | many | TRBJ2-7 | TRBV30 | TGTGCCTGGAGTGGAGCGGCCTACGAGCAGTACTTC | CAWSGAAYEQYF
NA | many | TRBJ2-7 | TRBV19 | TGTGCCAGTAGGCCGGGACACCTACTCTACGAGCAGTACTTC | CASRPGHLLYEQYF
NA | few | TRBJ2-7 | TRBV19 | TGTGCCAGTAGATACAGGGTGCAGGGTGGGTACGAGCAGTACTTC | CASRYRVQGGYEQYF
TRBD1 | few | TRBJ2-3 | TRBV15 | TGTGCCACCAGCAGAGGACAGGGGAGCACAGATACGCAGTATTTT | CATSRGQGSTDTQYF
TRBD1 | many | TRBJ1-5 | TRBV11-2 | TGTGCCAGCAGCGCCGGGACAGGGATCAATCAGCCCCAGCATTTT | CASSAGTGINQPQHF
NA | many | TRBJ2-3 | TRBV6-5 | TGTGCCAGCAGGACAGAAACTAGGGGAGATACGCAGTATTTT | CASRTETRGDTQYF
NA | many | TRBJ2-3 | TRBV12-5 | TGTGCTAGTGGTTTGCTCCAGAGCACAGATACGCAGTATTTT | CASGLLQSTDTQYF
NA | many | TRBJ1-5 | TRBV6-5 | TGTGCCAGCAGTTACTCGGGGGTTAATCAGCCCCAGCATTTT | CASSYSGVNQPQHF
NA | many | TRBJ1-4 | TRBV2 | TGTGCCAGCAGTGGAGTTACTAATGAAAAACTGTTTTTT | CASSGVTNEKLFF
NA | NA | TRBJ2-1 | TRBV7-2 | TGTGCCAGCACCCGAGATATTGCGGGGATTTACAATGAGCAGTTCTTC | CASTRDIAGIYNEQFF
NA | many | TRBJ2-1 | TRBV20-1 | TGCAGTGCTTCAGTCCCCGAGCAGTTCTTC | CSASVPEQFF
NA | many | TRBJ2-5 | TRBV7-2 | TGTGCCAGCAGCCATTGGAAACTAGCACAAGAGACCCAGTACTTC | CASSHWKLAQETQYF
NA | many | TRBJ2-3 | TRBV13 | TGTGCCAGCAGCCCAGGGTTTACCAGCACAGATACGCAGTATTTT | CASSPGFTSTDTQYF
NA | few | TRBJ2-1 | TRBV10-3 | TGTGCCATCAGTGGGGAACCCCTCGGGAATGAGCAGTTCTTC | CAISGEPLGNEQFF
NA | many | TRBJ2-2 | TRBV5-4 | TGTGCCAGCAGCCCCCAGGGGAACACCGGGGAGCTGTTTTTT | CASSPQGNTGELFF
NA | many | TRBJ2-7 | TRBV6-1 | TGTGCCAGCAAAGCCTTAGGGGACCGCTACGAGCAGTACTTC | CASKALGDRYEQYF
NA | many | TRBJ2-3 | TRBV9 | TGTGCCAGCAGCGTAGCTGGGGTTGGCACAGATACGCAGTATTTT | CASSVAGVGTDTQYF
NA | NA | TRBJ2-1 | TRBV7-9 | TGTGCCAGCAGCCTCGGGGCCCCCAATGAGCAGTTCTTC | CASSLGAPNEQFF
NA | many | TRBJ1-1 | TRBV4-3 | TGCGCCAGCAGCCAAGGAAGGGTCAAGGGAAGTACTGAAGCTTTCTTT | CASSQGRVKGSTEAFF
NA | few | TRBJ2-4 | TRBV6-1 | TGTGCCAGCAGCCAGTGGTGGGGGGCCAAAAACATTCAGTACTTC | CASSQWWGAKNIQYF
NA | many | TRBJ1-1 | TRBV29-1 | TGCAGCGTTGAAGGCAGAGGGCCTGAAGCTTTCTTT | CSVEGRGPEAFF
TRBD1 | NA | TRBJ1-5 | TRBV30 | TGTGCCTGGAGTAGGACAGGGGCTGGCAATCAGCCCCAGCATTTT | CAWSRTGAGNQPQHF
NA | NA | TRBJ2-3 | TRBV27 | TGTGCCAGCAGTAGCCTTTTGGGCGCAGATACGCAGTATTTT | CASSSLLGADTQYF
TRBD2 | many | TRBJ2-5 | TRBV7-9 | TGTGCCAGCAGCTTAGTTCTAGCGGCGTACCAAGAGACCCAGTACTTC | CASSLVLAAYQETQYF
TRBD1 | many | TRBJ2-7 | TRBV27 | TGTGCCAGCAGTCCTGTGACAGGGGGCCACGAGCAGTACTTC | CASSPVTGGHEQYF
TRBD2 | many | TRBJ2-3 | TRBV6-5 | TGTGCCAGCAGTTACTCGTCGCAGCTCCAGCGGGAGGTTTCGGATACGCAGTATTTT | CASSYSSQLQREVSDTQYF
TRBD2 | NA | TRBJ2-7 | TRBV20-1 | TGCAGTGCTAAGGGCCCCGGGACTAGCGGGAGGGACGAGCAGTACTTC | CSAKGPGTSGRDEQYF
NA | few | TRBJ2-2 | TRBV9 | TGTGCCAGCAGCTCAGACACCGGGGAGCTGCTTTTT | CASSSDTGELLF
TRBD2 | few | TRBJ2-3 | TRBV11-2 | TGTGCCAGCAGCTTAGTGCCGATCTTAGCGGGAGACCCTAGCACAGATACGCAGTATTTT | CASSLVPILAGDPSTDTQYF
TRBD2 | few | TRBJ2-7 | TRBV29-1 | TGCAGCGTTGAGGGGGGACTAGCGGGAGGTCTATACGAGCAGTACTTC | CSVEGGLAGGLYEQYF
NA | many | TRBJ2-2 | TRBV7-9 | TGTGCCAGCAGCTTCGTGCTGGATTCCGGGGAGCTGTTTTTT | CASSFVLDSGELFF
NA | many | TRBJ2-7 | TRBV5-6 | TGTGCCAGCAGCTTTGGAGGCAGTGCCTACGAGCAGTACTTC | CASSFGGSAYEQYF